The rows below give T cell receptor beta chains drawn from one sample of a study of shared clonotypes between healthy human individuals. The data were produced by immunoSEQ multiplex PCR, yet TCRdb's version contains in-frame clones alone and is incomplete. This table has about 480,000 clones, over 60% appearing once. Specimen: PBMCs. The receptors shown here come from a woman aged 40 to 49 in good health. Some clones in this sample may be carry-over from other donors' samples. CDR3s include the opening cysteine and the closing phenylalanine or tryptophan. Fields, in order: CDR3 length, V gene, clone size, D gene, J gene, CDR3 protein, CDR3 DNA. The D gene is left open where the match is weak. Expanded clones get a size class; other rows say once, few or many, or leave the size out.

length: 13
V: TRBV7-3
size: -
D: -
J: TRBJ1-1
CDR3: CASSLRQGTEAFF
DNA: TGTGCCAGCAGCTTAAGGCAGGGCACTGAAGCTTTCTTT

length: 14
V: TRBV30
size: -
D: TRBD1
J: TRBJ1-5
CDR3: CAWSVEGAYQPQHF
DNA: TGTGCCTGGAGTGTAGAGGGGGCCTATCAGCCCCAGCATTTT

length: 13
V: TRBV19
size: -
D: -
J: TRBJ2-1
CDR3: CASSIARGNEQFF
DNA: TGTGCCAGTAGTATAGCCCGGGGGAATGAGCAGTTCTTC

length: 15
V: TRBV7-8
size: -
D: TRBD1
J: TRBJ1-3
CDR3: CASSPKTGAGNTIYF
DNA: TGTGCCAGCAGCCCGAAGACAGGGGCTGGAAACACCATATATTTT

length: 15
V: TRBV15
size: -
D: -
J: TRBJ2-5
CDR3: CATKQGDIISETQYF
DNA: TGTGCCACCAAGCAAGGGGACATCATCTCGGAGACCCAGTACTTC

length: 14
V: TRBV25-1
size: -
D: -
J: TRBJ2-5
CDR3: CASSETLYQETQYF
DNA: TGTGCCAGCAGTGAAACATTGTACCAAGAGACCCAGTACTTC

length: 16
V: TRBV10-1
size: -
D: -
J: TRBJ2-1
CDR3: CASSERAPSRYNEQFF
DNA: TGCGCCAGCAGTGAGAGGGCTCCAAGCCGCTACAATGAGCAGTTCTTC

length: 15
V: TRBV6-4
size: few
D: TRBD2
J: TRBJ2-3
CDR3: CASSQVAGGSDTQYF
DNA: TGTGCCAGCAGTCAAGTAGCGGGAGGGTCAGATACGCAGTATTTT

length: 13
V: TRBV5-1
size: -
D: -
J: TRBJ1-2
CDR3: CASSLAGASGYTF
DNA: TGCGCCAGCAGCTTGGCGGGGGCGTCCGGCTACACCTTC

length: 14
V: TRBV19
size: -
D: -
J: TRBJ2-7
CDR3: CASSIGGRSYEQYF
DNA: TGTGCCAGTAGTATAGGGGGCCGTTCCTACGAGCAGTACTTC

length: 14
V: TRBV11-2
size: -
D: -
J: TRBJ2-2
CDR3: CASNFGSRTGELFF
DNA: TGTGCCAGCAATTTTGGTAGTCGCACCGGGGAGCTGTTTTTT

length: 15
V: TRBV28
size: -
D: TRBD2
J: TRBJ2-1
CDR3: CASTPGLAGNNEQFF
DNA: TGTGCCAGCACCCCAGGACTAGCGGGGAACAATGAGCAGTTCTTC

length: 12
V: TRBV6-5
size: -
D: TRBD1
J: TRBJ2-5
CDR3: CASSTGVETQYF
DNA: TGTGCCAGCAGCACAGGGGTCGAGACCCAGTACTTC

length: 18
V: TRBV9
size: -
D: TRBD2
J: TRBJ2-5
CDR3: CASSSGLAGVWSQETQYF
DNA: TGTGCCAGCAGCTCGGGACTAGCGGGAGTTTGGTCCCAAGAGACCCAGTACTTC

length: 13
V: TRBV10-3
size: -
D: TRBD1
J: TRBJ2-7
CDR3: CAISNRGGYEQYF
DNA: TGTGCCATCAGCAACAGGGGTGGCTACGAGCAGTACTTC

length: 15
V: TRBV28
size: -
D: -
J: TRBJ1-5
CDR3: CASSILGGEVQPQHF
DNA: -

length: 12
V: TRBV2
size: -
D: TRBD1
J: TRBJ1-5
CDR3: CASSEGDRTQHF
DNA: TGTGCCAGCAGTGAAGGGGACAGGACACAGCATTTT

length: 14
V: TRBV27
size: few
D: TRBD1
J: TRBJ1-5
CDR3: CASNPQGAGEPQHF
DNA: TGTGCCAGCAACCCACAGGGGGCCGGGGAGCCCCAGCATTTT

length: 17
V: TRBV7-7
size: -
D: -
J: TRBJ2-2
CDR3: CASSPRGASGGTGELFF
DNA: TGTGCCAGCAGCCCCAGGGGGGCTAGCGGTGGCACCGGGGAGCTGTTTTTT

length: 16
V: TRBV28
size: -
D: TRBD2
J: TRBJ2-7
CDR3: CASSLSAGGSRGEQYF
DNA: TGTGCCAGCAGCTTGTCAGCGGGCGGGAGCCGGGGAGAGCAGTACTTC

length: 14
V: TRBV18
size: -
D: -
J: TRBJ1-4
CDR3: CASSPEVPPGKLFF
DNA: TGTGCCAGCTCACCGGAGGTCCCCCCTGGAAAACTGTTTTTT

length: 13
V: TRBV5-1
size: -
D: -
J: TRBJ2-7
CDR3: CASSPGSSYEQYF
DNA: TGCGCCAGCAGCCCGGGGAGCTCCTACGAGCAGTACTTC

length: 14
V: TRBV28
size: -
D: -
J: TRBJ1-2
CDR3: CASSLWGAGYGYTF
DNA: TGTGCCAGCAGTTTATGGGGGGCGGGCTATGGCTACACCTTC

length: 14
V: TRBV7-2
size: few
D: -
J: TRBJ1-4
CDR3: CASSLGGGAEKLFF
DNA: TGTGCCAGCAGCTTAGGGGGTGGGGCTGAAAAACTGTTTTTT

length: 13
V: TRBV11-2
size: -
D: -
J: TRBJ2-5
CDR3: CASSPGQQETQYF
DNA: TGTGCCAGCAGCCCCGGCCAGCAAGAGACCCAGTACTTC

length: 16
V: TRBV4-1
size: -
D: TRBD1
J: TRBJ1-6
CDR3: CASSLRQGIHNSPLHF
DNA: TGCGCCAGCAGCCTCAGACAGGGGATCCATAATTCACCCCTCCACTTT

length: 14
V: TRBV29-1
size: -
D: -
J: TRBJ1-4
CDR3: CSVELGGLREKLFF
DNA: TGCAGCGTTGAATTAGGAGGACTCAGGGAAAAACTGTTTTTT

length: 12
V: TRBV10-1
size: once
D: TRBD1
J: TRBJ1-5
CDR3: CASRTGDQPQHF
DNA: TGCGCCAGCAGAACAGGGGATCAGCCCCAGCATTTT

length: 15
V: TRBV7-3
size: -
D: TRBD2
J: TRBJ2-1
CDR3: CASSPLAGGDNEQFF
DNA: TGTGCCAGCAGCCCCCTAGCGGGAGGGGACAATGAGCAGTTCTTC

length: 15
V: TRBV11-3
size: -
D: TRBD1
J: TRBJ2-7
CDR3: CASSLGGTGAYEQYF
DNA: TGTGCCAGCAGCTTAGGGGGGACAGGAGCCTACGAGCAGTACTTC

length: 16
V: TRBV4-1
size: -
D: -
J: TRBJ2-1
CDR3: CASSTPRFASYNEQFF
DNA: TGCGCCAGCAGCACGCCCCGGTTTGCGTCCTACAATGAGCAGTTCTTC

length: 15
V: TRBV11-2
size: -
D: -
J: TRBJ2-3
CDR3: CASSILAASTDTQYF
DNA: TGTGCCAGCAGTATTCTTGCGGCTAGCACAGATACGCAGTATTTT

length: 14
V: TRBV5-1
size: -
D: -
J: TRBJ1-1
CDR3: CASSLGRGYTEAFF
DNA: TGCGCCAGCAGCTTGGGGAGGGGGTACACTGAAGCTTTCTTT

length: 12
V: TRBV4-1
size: -
D: -
J: TRBJ2-5
CDR3: CASDRKSETQYF
DNA: TGCGCCAGTGACAGAAAGTCAGAGACCCAGTACTTC

length: 13
V: TRBV25-1
size: -
D: -
J: TRBJ2-7
CDR3: CASRRDTSYEQYF
DNA: TGTGCCAGCAGGAGGGATACGTCCTACGAGCAGTACTTC

length: 13
V: TRBV7-6
size: few
D: TRBD1
J: TRBJ1-3
CDR3: CASSLDRGHTIYF
DNA: TGTGCCAGCAGCCTCGACAGGGGGCACACCATATATTTT

length: 13
V: TRBV4-3
size: many
D: -
J: TRBJ1-1
CDR3: CASSRGQSTEAFF
DNA: TGCGCCAGCAGCCGAGGACAGAGCACTGAAGCTTTCTTT

length: 18
V: TRBV5-1
size: -
D: TRBD2
J: TRBJ2-1
CDR3: CASSPPLLAGGPYNEQFF
DNA: TGCGCCAGCAGCCCCCCATTACTAGCGGGAGGTCCCTACAATGAGCAGTTCTTC

length: 15
V: TRBV2
size: -
D: -
J: TRBJ2-7
CDR3: CATAGGGILSYEQYF
DNA: TGTGCCACCGCCGGAGGAGGGATCCTCTCCTACGAGCAGTACTTC

length: 13
V: TRBV10-3
size: -
D: -
J: TRBJ2-5
CDR3: CAISVWSQETQYF
DNA: TGTGCCATCAGTGTATGGAGCCAAGAGACCCAGTACTTC

length: 13
V: TRBV6-5
size: -
D: -
J: TRBJ2-7
CDR3: CASSYREDYEQYF
DNA: TGTGCCAGCAGTTACAGGGAGGACTACGAGCAGTACTTC

length: 16
V: TRBV19
size: -
D: TRBD1
J: TRBJ1-5
CDR3: CASSSPGQGVSQPQHF
DNA: TGTGCCAGTAGTTCGCCGGGACAGGGGGTGAGTCAGCCCCAGCATTTT

length: 15
V: TRBV5-8
size: -
D: -
J: TRBJ2-1
CDR3: CASSLRGMGYNEQFF
DNA: TGTGCCAGCAGCTTACGAGGGATGGGATACAATGAGCAGTTCTTC

length: 16
V: TRBV25-1
size: -
D: -
J: TRBJ2-3
CDR3: CASSSWRGRGTDTQYF
DNA: TGTGCCAGCAGCAGCTGGAGGGGACGAGGGACAGATACGCAGTATTTT

length: 15
V: TRBV27
size: -
D: -
J: TRBJ2-2
CDR3: CASSLSAEFTGELFF
DNA: TGTGCCAGCAGTTTATCGGCTGAGTTCACCGGGGAGCTGTTTTTT

length: 13
V: TRBV27
size: -
D: -
J: TRBJ2-1
CDR3: CASSARLLDEQFF
DNA: TGTGCCAGCAGTGCCCGATTGTTGGATGAGCAGTTCTTC

length: 13
V: TRBV15
size: few
D: -
J: TRBJ2-5
CDR3: CATSLTGMETQYF
DNA: TGTGCCACCAGCCTAACAGGGATGGAGACCCAGTACTTC

length: 15
V: TRBV9
size: -
D: -
J: TRBJ1-5
CDR3: CASSVGGGGMEPQHF
DNA: TGTGCCAGCAGCGTAGGAGGGGGGGGCATGGAGCCCCAGCATTTT

length: 15
V: TRBV11-2
size: few
D: -
J: TRBJ2-7
CDR3: CASSPMRRGAGEQYF
DNA: TGTGCCAGCAGCCCCATGAGAAGGGGGGCTGGAGAGCAGTACTTC

length: 15
V: TRBV18
size: -
D: TRBD1
J: TRBJ2-3
CDR3: CASEGSQGGTDTQYF
DNA: TGTGCCAGCGAGGGTTCGCAGGGGGGCACAGATACGCAGTATTTT

length: 18
V: TRBV5-1
size: -
D: TRBD1
J: TRBJ2-1
CDR3: CASFRDRGPPSSYNEQFF
DNA: TGCGCCAGCTTCCGGGACAGGGGGCCGCCATCCTCCTACAATGAGCAGTTCTTC

length: 14
V: TRBV11-1
size: -
D: -
J: TRBJ2-2
CDR3: CASRPGIVTGELFF
DNA: TGTGCCAGCAGACCGGGAATAGTCACCGGGGAGCTGTTTTTT

length: 16
V: TRBV30
size: -
D: TRBD2
J: TRBJ2-5
CDR3: CAWNPWTSGRGETQYF
DNA: TGTGCCTGGAACCCTTGGACTAGCGGGAGAGGAGAGACCCAGTACTTC

length: 16
V: TRBV7-2
size: -
D: -
J: TRBJ2-6
CDR3: CASSLSRRAGANVLTF
DNA: TGTGCCAGCAGCTTATCGAGGAGGGCTGGGGCCAACGTCCTGACTTTC

length: 16
V: TRBV11-2
size: many
D: TRBD1
J: TRBJ2-2
CDR3: CASSSYRGRRTGELFF
DNA: TGTGCCAGCAGCTCTTACAGGGGGCGACGCACCGGGGAGCTGTTTTTT

length: 15
V: TRBV2
size: -
D: TRBD1
J: TRBJ1-6
CDR3: CASSLWTGENSPLHF
DNA: TGTGCCAGCAGTCTTTGGACAGGGGAGAATTCACCCCTCCACTTT

length: 16
V: TRBV4-2
size: -
D: -
J: TRBJ2-3
CDR3: CASSQAGWSGGWGQYF
DNA: TGTGCCAGCAGCCAAGCGGGGTGGAGTGGGGGATGGGGGCAGTATTTT

length: 14
V: TRBV2
size: -
D: TRBD2
J: TRBJ2-7
CDR3: CASRTSGKTYEQYF
DNA: TGTGCCAGCAGGACTAGCGGTAAAACCTACGAGCAGTACTTC

length: 15
V: TRBV27
size: many
D: TRBD2
J: TRBJ2-3
CDR3: CASSPTSGSRGAQYF
DNA: TGTGCCAGCAGTCCAACTAGCGGGAGTCGGGGGGCGCAGTATTTT